One sample yielded the 26 T cell receptor beta chains listed below, sequenced in a study of cytomegalovirus exposure and HLA in healthy donors. Primers: 60 Vbeta forward and 13 Jbeta reverse. The repertoire was sequenced with immunoSEQ multiplex PCR; TCRdb's copy has only in-frame clones and lacks some. The sample includes 120,000 or so clones, more than 65% of them seen just once. The sequenced sample consisted of PBMCs. The source of these receptors is a man between 18 and 35 years old in good health and CMV-seronegative.

This clone was counted between two and nine times. The V and J genes are TRBV5-1 and TRBJ2-7, with no clear D. This CDR3 region has 14 residues. Trimming left V 1 base short and J 4 bases short, with 12 bases between. Germline V gives CDR1 SGHRS, CDR2 YFSETQ. DNA for the CDR3: TGCGCCAGCAGCTTGAACCGTGGCATATACGAGCAGTACTTC. Encoded protein: CASSLNRGIYEQYF.

This clone was detected once. V gene TRBV6-1 combines with J gene TRBJ1-3, with TRBD1 identical over 9 bases. In germline, CDR1 is MNHNS, CDR2 SASEGT. The CDR3 is made up of 15 amino acids. V was pared by 4 bases and J by 3 bases, with 4 bases of the junction left unmatched. The CDR3 region is CASSGYRGLGNTIYF. The DNA for the CDR3 is TGTGCCAGCAGTGGCTACAGGGGGCTTGGAAACACCATATATTTT.

The rearrangement links TRBV2 to TRBJ2-7; 8 nucleotides agree with TRBD1. Germline-derived CDR1 and CDR2 are SNHLY and FYNNEI. The CDR3 extends over 13 amino acids. The V segment lost 6 bases and the J segment 5 bases; nucleotides outside the gene matches: 6. Here the CDR3 reads CASRRTGLDEQYF. CDR3 DNA sequence: TGTGCCAGCAGGAGGACAGGGCTGGACGAGCAGTACTTC.

V and J are TRBV19 and TRBJ2-1; 11 bases match TRBD2. The CDR3 consists of 16 residues. Germline lookup yields CDR1 LNHDA and CDR2 SQIVND (reference sequence). Trimming cost V 5 bases and J 4 bases; bases outside gene matches: 7. The CDR3 DNA reads TGTGCCAGTAGTCCTCTAGCGGGGGGAACTTACAATGAGCAGTTCTTC. Translated: CASSPLAGGTYNEQFF.

This chain links TRBV7-2 with TRBJ2-7; TRBD2 aligns across 7 bases. This CDR3 comprises 15 residues. Germline loops: CDR1 SGHTA, CDR2 FQGNSA. V lost 5 bases and J lost 1; bases outside the gene matches: 8. CDR3 amino acids: CASSVGGTLSYEQYF. DNA of the CDR3: TGTGCCAGCAGCGTGGGGGGGACTTTATCCTACGAGCAGTACTTC.

This clone was seen a single time. The chain carries TRBV19 and TRBJ2-7; TRBD1 matches 8 bases. The germline gives CDR1 LNHDA, CDR2 SQIVND (reference sequence). This CDR3 is 18 amino acids long. With V trimmed by 4 bases and J by 0 bases, 14 bases remained unmatched. CDR3 amino acids: CASSRAPGTGGSSYEQYF. For the CDR3, the DNA is TGTGCCAGTAGTAGGGCTCCGGGGACAGGCGGTAGCTCCTACGAGCAGTACTTC. Full variable domain (outside the CDR3, taken from reference TRBV19 and TRBJ2-7): DGGITQSPKYLFRKEGQNVTLSCEQNLNHDAMYWYRQDPGQGLRLIYYSQIVNDFQKGDIAEGYSVSREKKESFPLTVTSAQKNPTAFYLCASSRAPGTGGSSYEQYFGPGTRLTVT.

The genes are TRBV11-1 and TRBJ1-1; TRBD1 agrees at 8 bases. With V trimmed by 3 bases and J by 0 bases, 6 bases remained unmatched. The CDR3 totals 16 residues. CDR1 and CDR2 from the germline V gene are SGHAT and FQDESV (reference sequence). CDR3 region: CASSLGTGWMNTEAFF. In DNA, the CDR3 is TGTGCCAGCAGCTTGGGGACAGGTTGGATGAACACTGAAGCTTTCTTT.

This clone was counted only a few times. The chain employs TRBV13 and TRBJ2-7; a possible D gene is TRBD1 (6 bases). V lost 6 bases and J lost 1, with 10 bases in between. Germline CDR1 and CDR2: PRHDT and FYEKMQ (reference sequence). The CDR3 totals 13 residues. Here the CDR3 DNA reads TGTGCCAGCAGACACACAGGGTCCTACGAGCAGTACTTC. Encoded protein: CASRHTGSYEQYF.

The chain has TRBV6-1 and TRBJ2-5; TRBD2 matches 13 bases. Gene TRBJ2-7 matches the end of the DNA better, so the J call may be wrong. Germline V gene data show CDR1 as MNHNS and CDR2 as SASEGT. This CDR3 has 13 residues. In DNA form, the CDR3 reads TGTGCCAGTGGGACTAGCGGGGAGTACGAGCAGTACTTC. Protein: CASGTSGEYEQYF.

This clone appeared a few times. The chain combines TRBV9 with TRBJ2-5; TRBD2 aligns across 8 bases. Losses at the gene ends were 3 bases for V and 1 base for J; bases not matched to a gene: 5. The germline CDR1 and CDR2 sequences are SGDLS and YYNGEE. This CDR3 has 15 residues. The CDR3 DNA reads as TGTGCCAGCAGCGACCGGGGGGGCCCCCAAGAGACCCAGTACTTC. Translating gives CASSDRGGPQETQYF.

Notes on this clone: The same CDR3 arises from other DNA sequences in this sample as well. The rearrangement joins TRBV5-1 to TRBJ2-2, with a possible D match to TRBD1 (6 bases). In germline, CDR1 is SGHRS, CDR2 YFSETQ. V lost 2 bases and J lost 4, with 6 bases in between. The CDR3 totals 13 residues. The CDR3 region has the DNA TGCGCCAGCAGCTTACAGGGCACCGGGGAGCTGTTTTTT. Residues: CASSLQGTGELFF.

The genes are TRBV19 and TRBJ2-1, with 12 positions matching TRBD2. CDR1 is LNHDA, CDR2 SQIVND, per germline (reference sequence). V lost 5 bases to trimming and J lost 8 bases; unmatched junction nucleotides: 13. The CDR3 contains 17 residues. The CDR3 DNA is TGTGCCAGTAGTCTCCTAGCGGGGGGGCCAGGGGGCGATGAGCAGTTCTTC. It translates to CASSLLAGGPGGDEQFF.

This chain uses TRBV4-1 with TRBJ2-3, with 12 bases that match TRBD2. V shed 1 base, J shed 2 bases, and the junction held 4 bases outside the gene matches. The CDR3 contains 17 residues. Germline CDR1 and CDR2: MGHRA and YSYEKL. Written as DNA, the CDR3 is TGCGCCAGCAGCCAAGTTCGACTAGCGGGGGACACAGATACGCAGTATTTT. Protein: CASSQVRLAGDTDTQYF.

This chain joins TRBV11-3 and TRBJ2-1; 8 bases match TRBD2. This CDR3 spans 15 amino acids. The V gene's germline CDR1 is SGHNT and CDR2 YENEEA. Trimming took 5 bases from V and 6 from J; bases not matched to a gene: 9. CDR3 in DNA: TGTGCCAGCAGCCATAGCGGGGCCGCCGCCAATGAGCAGTTCTTC. It translates to CASSHSGAAANEQFF. Together with reference TRBV11-3 and TRBJ2-1, the CDR3 gives the full variable domain: EAGVVQSPRYKIIEKKQPVAFWCNPISGHNTLYWYLQNLGQGPELLIRYENEEAVDDSQLPKDRFSAERLKGVDSTLKIQPAELGDSAVYLCASSHSGAAANEQFFGPGTRLTVL.

The rearrangement links TRBV10-1 to TRBJ2-1; the D is unclear. The CDR3 runs 14 residues. V was shortened by 7 bases and J by 5 bases, with 15 bases between the two germline ends. Per the germline V gene, CDR1 is WNHNN and CDR2 is SYGVQD (reference sequence). CDR3 in amino acids: CASIRVDLHNEQFF. The CDR3, as DNA: TGCGCCAGCATACGGGTAGACCTCCACAATGAGCAGTTCTTC.

The rearrangement joins TRBV6-4 to TRBJ2-1, with 10 bases lining up with TRBD1. Germline V CDR1 and CDR2: MRHNA, SNTAGT. CDR3 length: 15 residues. V lost 4 bases and J lost 1; bases outside the gene matches: 1. DNA of the CDR3: TGTGCCAGCAGTGGGACAGGGGGGTCCTACAATGAGCAGTTCTTC. Translating it yields CASSGTGGSYNEQFF.

The CDR3 DNA follows: TGCGCCAGCGGCGGGATTGAGACCGAGCAGTACTTC. Translating gives CASGGIETEQYF. This chain connects TRBV5-1 to TRBJ2-7, with TRBD2 as a possible D gene (6 bases). The CDR3 totals 12 residues. CDR1 is SGHRS and CDR2 is YFSETQ in the germline V gene. Trimming removed 7 bases from V and 6 bases from J, with 14 bases in between.

CDR3 coding DNA: TGTGCCAGCAGCTTTTACAGGGTAGACTATGGCTACACCTTC. It codes for CASSFYRVDYGYTF. V usage is TRBV7-2 and J usage is TRBJ1-2; a possible D gene is TRBD1 (6 bases). Germline V gene lookup returns CDR1 SGHTA and CDR2 FQGNSA. The CDR3 is 14 amino acids. V lost 3 bases and J 3 bases, leaving 11 bases between the germline ends.

The V gene is TRBV18, the J gene TRBJ2-5, with D possibly matching TRBD2 (5 bases). The CDR3 spans 14 residues. Trimming pared 6 bases from V and 2 bases from J, leaving 13 bases between. Germline assignment: CDR1 KGHSH and CDR2 LQKENI. CDR3 nucleotide sequence: TGTGCCAGCTCCCCAAATTCGGGACAAGAGACCCAGTACTTC. Translation: CASSPNSGQETQYF.

The rearrangement links TRBV7-9 to TRBJ1-5; 10 nucleotides line up with TRBD1. There are 16 residues in the CDR3. V was clipped by 1 base and J by 4 bases; unmatched bases: 4. CDR1 and CDR2 (germline): SEHNR, FQNEAQ (reference sequence). The CDR3 nucleotides read TGTGCCAGCAGCTTAGACGGGACAGGGGAGAATCAGCCCCAGCATTTT. This encodes CASSLDGTGENQPQHF. Combining the CDR3 with reference TRBV7-9 and TRBJ1-5 gives the whole variable domain DTGVSQNPRHKITKRGQNVTFRCDPISEHNRLYWYRQTLGQGPEFLTYFQNEAQLEKSRLLSDRFSAERPKGSFSTLEIQRTEQGDSAMYLCASSLDGTGENQPQHFGDGTRLSIL.

The rearrangement links TRBV11-3 to TRBJ1-1; TRBD1 might be the D (5 bases). This CDR3 comprises 13 residues. The germline V gene encodes CDR1 SGHNT and CDR2 YENEEA. Trimming stripped 4 bases from V and 2 bases from J, with 8 bases between. CDR3 sequence: CASSSRENTEAFF. The CDR3 bases are TGTGCCAGCAGCTCCAGGGAAAACACTGAAGCTTTCTTT.

This chain links TRBV11-2 with TRBJ2-3; D is perhaps TRBD2 (7 bases). The germline gives CDR1 SGHAT, CDR2 FQNNGV. Trimming stripped 5 bases from V and 0 bases from J, with 15 bases between. The CDR3 sequence is 16 residues long. CDR3 in DNA: TGTGCCAGCAGCATCCACGGCGGGGGCAGCACAGATACGCAGTATTTT. The encoded protein is CASSIHGGGSTDTQYF.

The chain combines TRBV7-9 with TRBJ1-1, with D perhaps TRBD1 (5 bases). Between the trimmed V and J ends, which lost 5 bases and 7 bases, there was a span of 11 bases. The V gene's germline CDR1 is SEHNR and CDR2 FQNEAQ (reference sequence). This CDR3 has 12 residues. CDR3 DNA sequence: TGTGCCAGCAGCCAGGGCCCAATTGAAGCTTTCTTT. Protein sequence: CASSQGPIEAFF.

The V call is TRBV6-1, the J call TRBJ2-6; TRBD2 matches 14 bases. Losses at the gene ends were 2 bases for V and 2 bases for J; bases not matched to a gene: 2. The CDR3 has 18 residues. Per germline, CDR1 MNHNS and CDR2 SASEGT. CDR3 sequence reads: CASSEQTSGGAGANVLTF. In nucleotides, the CDR3 is TGTGCCAGCAGTGAACAGACTAGCGGGGGGGCTGGGGCCAACGTCCTGACTTTC.

This clone was seen once. The V gene is TRBV15, the J gene TRBJ1-2; 9 positions agree with TRBD1. The J segment lost 8 bases and the V segment lost 3 bases, leaving 4 bases of the junction unmatched. The CDR3 spans 13 residues. Germline V CDR1 and CDR2: LNHNV, YYDKDF (reference sequence). The CDR3 region is CATSRGTGRGYTF. The CDR3 DNA follows: TGTGCCACCAGCAGGGGGACAGGGCGCGGCTACACCTTC.

The chain uses TRBV5-1 and TRBJ2-2, with a weak D call TRBD2 (7 bases). V was clipped by 1 base and J by 6 bases, with 10 bases between them. In germline, CDR1 is SGHRS, CDR2 YFSETQ. The CDR3 spans 14 residues. CDR3: CASSLPGGSGELFF. CDR3 in DNA: TGCGCCAGCAGCTTGCCGGGGGGCTCCGGGGAGCTGTTTTTT.